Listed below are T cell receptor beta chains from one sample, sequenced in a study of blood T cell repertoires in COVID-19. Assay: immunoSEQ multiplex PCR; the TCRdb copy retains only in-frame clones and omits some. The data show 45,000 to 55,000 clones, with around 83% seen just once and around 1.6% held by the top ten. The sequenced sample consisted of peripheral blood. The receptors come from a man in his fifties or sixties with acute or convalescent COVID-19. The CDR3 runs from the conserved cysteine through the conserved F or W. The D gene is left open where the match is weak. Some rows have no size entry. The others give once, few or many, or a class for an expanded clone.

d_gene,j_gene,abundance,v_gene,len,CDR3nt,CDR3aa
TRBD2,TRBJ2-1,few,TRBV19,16,TGTGCCAGTAGTATCTTTCGGACTAGCGGGAGTAATGAGCAGTTCTTC,CASSIFRTSGSNEQFF
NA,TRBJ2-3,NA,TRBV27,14,TGTGCCAGCAGTTATCGTTCAGGAGGAGATACGCAGTATTTT,CASSYRSGGDTQYF
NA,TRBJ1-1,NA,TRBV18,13,TGTGCCAGCTCATTCAAGGAGGGCACTGAAGCTTTCTTT,CASSFKEGTEAFF
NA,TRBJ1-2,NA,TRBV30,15,TGTGCCTGGAGCGGGACACCCGAGGAAACCTATGGCTACACCTTC,CAWSGTPEETYGYTF
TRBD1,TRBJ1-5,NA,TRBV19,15,TGTGCCAGTATAGGGGACAGTCGATCCCCCCAGCCCCAGCATTTT,CASIGDSRSPQPQHF
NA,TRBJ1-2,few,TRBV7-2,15,TGTGCCAGCAGCTTAGGTAGTAGGGGGTCTAGGGGCTACACCTTC,CASSLGSRGSRGYTF
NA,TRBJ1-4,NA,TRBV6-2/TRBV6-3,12,TGTGCCAGCAGCCTCCCTCCGGGTCTACTGTTTTTT,CASSLPPGLLFF
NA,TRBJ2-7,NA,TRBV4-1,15,TGCGCCAGCAGCCAAGAAACAGGAAGAAACTACGAGCAGTACTTC,CASSQETGRNYEQYF
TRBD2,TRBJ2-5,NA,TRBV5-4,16,TGTGCCAGCAGCATCGGGACTAGCGGGAGGATAGGGACCCAGTACTTC,CASSIGTSGRIGTQYF
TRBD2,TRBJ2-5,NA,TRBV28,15,TGTGCCAGCAGTCTCCCTAGCGGGAGAACAGAGACCCAGTACTTC,CASSLPSGRTETQYF
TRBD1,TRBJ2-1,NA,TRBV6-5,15,TGTGCCAGCACCGAAGACAGGGGTGCCTACAATGAGCAGTTCTTC,CASTEDRGAYNEQFF
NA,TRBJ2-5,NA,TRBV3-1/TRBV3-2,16,TGTGCCAGCAGCCACGGAATTGGACGGGAGCAGGAGACCCAGTACTTC,CASSHGIGREQETQYF
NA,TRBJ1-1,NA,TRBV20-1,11,TGCAGTGCACCCGGGAACACTGAAGCTTTCTTT,CSAPGNTEAFF
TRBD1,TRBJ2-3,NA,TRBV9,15,TGTGCCAGCAGAGACCGGACAGGGGGCACCGATACGCAGTATTTT,CASRDRTGGTDTQYF
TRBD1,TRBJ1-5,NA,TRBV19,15,TGTGCCAGTAGGTTTGGACAGGGGCGTAATCAGCCCCAGCATTTT,CASRFGQGRNQPQHF
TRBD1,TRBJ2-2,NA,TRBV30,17,TGTGCCTGGAGGTACACCTGGGGACAGGGGGTAACCGGGGAGCTGTTTTTT,CAWRYTWGQGVTGELFF
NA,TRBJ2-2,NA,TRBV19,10,TGTGCCAGTAAAGCCCGGGAGCTGTTTTTT,CASKARELFF
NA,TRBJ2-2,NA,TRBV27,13,TGTGCCAGCAGTCCCAGGGGGGCCGGGGAGCTGTTTTTT,CASSPRGAGELFF
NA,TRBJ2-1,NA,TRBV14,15,TGTGCCAGCAGCCAAGATCGTAGCAGGGGCAATGAGCAGTTCTTC,CASSQDRSRGNEQFF
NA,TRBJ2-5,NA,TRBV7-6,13,TGTGCCAGCATGCCTAGAGGTAGAGAGACCCAGTACTTC,CASMPRGRETQYF
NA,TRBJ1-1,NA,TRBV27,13,TGTGCCAGCAAACAGGGATTGGGCACTGAAGCTTTCTTT,CASKQGLGTEAFF
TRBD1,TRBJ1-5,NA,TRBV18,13,TGTGCCAGCTCACCCGACAGGGATCAGCCCCAGCATTTT,CASSPDRDQPQHF
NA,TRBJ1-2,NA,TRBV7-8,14,TGTGCCAGCAGTCCCCCGCAGGTACCCCATGGCTACACCTTC,CASSPPQVPHGYTF
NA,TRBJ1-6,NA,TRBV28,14,TGTGCCAGCAGTTCCCCCCGGGTTCTTTCACCCCTCCACTTT,CASSSPRVLSPLHF
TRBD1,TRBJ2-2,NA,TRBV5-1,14,TGCGCCAGCAGCTTGCAGGGGGTCGGCGGGGAGCTGTTTTTT,CASSLQGVGGELFF
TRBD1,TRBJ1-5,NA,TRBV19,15,TGTGCCAGTAGTAGGGAGACAGGGTCGGCCCAGCCCCAGCATTTT,CASSRETGSAQPQHF
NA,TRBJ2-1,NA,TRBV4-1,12,TGCGCCAGCAGCCGGCCGGGAAATGAGCAGTTCTTC,CASSRPGNEQFF
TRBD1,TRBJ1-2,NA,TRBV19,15,TGTGCCAGTAGTCCGGACAGGGGATGGAACTATGGCTACACCTTC,CASSPDRGWNYGYTF
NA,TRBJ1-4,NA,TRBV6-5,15,TGTGCCAGCAGTTACGGGGGGGCCGGGGGTGAAAAACTGTTTTTT,CASSYGGAGGEKLFF
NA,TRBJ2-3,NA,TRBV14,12,TGTGCCAGCAGCCAAGGTATAAATACGCAGTATTTT,CASSQGINTQYF
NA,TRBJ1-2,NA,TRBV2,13,TGTGCCAGCAGTATCGGTTCGGACTATGGCTACACCTTC,CASSIGSDYGYTF
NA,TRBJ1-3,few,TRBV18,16,TGTGCCAGCTCACCACCGTATCAGGGCTCTGGAAACACCATATATTTT,CASSPPYQGSGNTIYF
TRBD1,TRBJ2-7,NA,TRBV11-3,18,TGTGCCAGCAGCTTAGTTGTTTCCCAGGGACAGGGCCGGTACGAGCAGTACTTC,CASSLVVSQGQGRYEQYF
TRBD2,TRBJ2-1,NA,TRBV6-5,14,TGTGCCAGCAGTCTAGCGGGGGGGCCCCATGAGCAGTTCTTC,CASSLAGGPHEQFF
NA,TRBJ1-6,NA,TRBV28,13,TGTGCCAGCAGTACAGGTTATAATTCACCCCTCCACTTT,CASSTGYNSPLHF
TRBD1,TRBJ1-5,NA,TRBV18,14,TGTGCCAGCTCACCGGGACAGGGGAATCAGCCCCAGCATTTT,CASSPGQGNQPQHF
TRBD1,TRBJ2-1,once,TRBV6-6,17,TGTGCCAGCAGTCGCAGGGGCGGGACAGGGGGCGCGGGTGAGCAGTTCTTC,CASSRRGGTGGAGEQFF
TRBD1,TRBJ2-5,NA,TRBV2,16,TGTGCCAGCAGACCCCGGGACAGGGGGCGGGGAGAGACCCAGTACTTC,CASRPRDRGRGETQYF
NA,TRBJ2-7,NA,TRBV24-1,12,TGTGCCGCCGGTCGGGGGGCGGGCGAGCAGTACTTC,CAAGRGAGEQYF
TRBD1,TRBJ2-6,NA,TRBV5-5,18,TGTGCCAGCAGCGGTTTACGACAGGGGCCTTCTGGGGCCAACGTCCTGACTTTC,CASSGLRQGPSGANVLTF
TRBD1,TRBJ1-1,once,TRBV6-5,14,TGTGCCAGCAGTCGGACAGGGTCAGGGGCGCAGGCTTTCTTT,CASSRTGSGAQAFF
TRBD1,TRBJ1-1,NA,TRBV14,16,TGTGCCAGCAGCCAAGCGGCAGGGGGATGGGTCACTGAAGCTTTCTTT,CASSQAAGGWVTEAFF
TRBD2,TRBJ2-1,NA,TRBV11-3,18,TGTGCCAGCAGCACCGGGACTAGCGGGAGAGGGGGGTACAATGAGCAGTTCTTC,CASSTGTSGRGGYNEQFF
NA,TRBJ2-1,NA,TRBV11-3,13,TGTGCCAGCAGCTTACTCGCGGCCCATGAGCAGTTCTTC,CASSLLAAHEQFF
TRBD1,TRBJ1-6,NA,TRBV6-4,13,TGTGCCAGTGGACAGGGGGCAAATTCACCCCTCCACTTT,CASGQGANSPLHF
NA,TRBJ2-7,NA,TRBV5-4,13,TGTGCCAGCAGCTTATGGGGGGAGAACGAGCAGTACTTC,CASSLWGENEQYF
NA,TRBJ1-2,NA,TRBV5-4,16,TGTGCCAGCAGCTTGGAGGGGCAGAGAGACAACTATGGCTACACCTTC,CASSLEGQRDNYGYTF
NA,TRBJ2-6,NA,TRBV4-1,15,TGCGCCAGCAGCCAAGTTCCTTCTGGGGCCAACGTCCTGACTTTC,CASSQVPSGANVLTF
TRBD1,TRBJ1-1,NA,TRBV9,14,TGTGCCAGCAGCGCGACAGGGGGGAACACTGAAGCTTTCTTT,CASSATGGNTEAFF
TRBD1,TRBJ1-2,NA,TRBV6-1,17,TGTGCCAGCAGTGCCCTACCGGGACAGGCTCTAAACTATGGCTACACCTTC,CASSALPGQALNYGYTF
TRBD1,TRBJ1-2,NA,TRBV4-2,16,TGTGCCAGCAGCCAAGTTTCGGAGGGGGCCGCGGGAGGCTACACCTTC,CASSQVSEGAAGGYTF
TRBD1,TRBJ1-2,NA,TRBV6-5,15,TGTGCCAGCAGTTACAAGACAGGGACTCACTATGGCTACACCTTC,CASSYKTGTHYGYTF
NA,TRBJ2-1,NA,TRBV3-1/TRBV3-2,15,TGTGCCAGCAGCCAAGTCGCGGGGATTACAAATGAGCAGTTCTTC,CASSQVAGITNEQFF
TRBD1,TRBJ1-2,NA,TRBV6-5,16,TGTGCCAGCAGTTACGAGTCCCGGACAGGGGGCTATGGCTACACCTTC,CASSYESRTGGYGYTF
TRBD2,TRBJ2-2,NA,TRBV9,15,TGTGCCAGCAGCGTGAGGGGACTAGCGGCCGGGGAGCTGTTTTTT,CASSVRGLAAGELFF
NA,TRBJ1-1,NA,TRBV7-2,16,TGTGCCAGCAGCTTAGCGTTTGGCAGCGTGAACACTGAAGCTTTCTTT,CASSLAFGSVNTEAFF
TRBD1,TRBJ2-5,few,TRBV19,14,TGTGCCAGTACCTCCAACAGGGGTAGGGAGACCCAGTACTTC,CASTSNRGRETQYF
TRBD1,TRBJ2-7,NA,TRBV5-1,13,TGCGCCAGCAGCGAGCTACAGGGGTGGGAGCAGTACTTC,CASSELQGWEQYF
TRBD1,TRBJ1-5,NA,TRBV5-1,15,TGCGCCAGCAGCTTGGGGGACAGGGCAGGCCAGCCCCAGCATTTT,CASSLGDRAGQPQHF
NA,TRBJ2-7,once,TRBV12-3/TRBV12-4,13,TGTGCCAGCAAACGCAGGGAAGCCCACGAGCAGTACTTC,CASKRREAHEQYF